The clone carrying this T cell receptor (beta chain) showed up many times. The antigen remains undetermined. RNA transcripts were the template for amplifying TCR beta CDR3 regions. TCR CDR3 regions were first amplified by RT-PCR with HTBI primers. MiXCR, applied by TCRdb to the multiplex PCR reads, yields one record per CDR3 protein. The data contain a few hundred thousand distinct CDR3 sequences, over 15% of them seen just once; the ten biggest clones take up around 17%. The sample is drawn from a study of T cells in Graves' hyperthyroidism and ophthalmopathy. Overall study findings and caveats: Most clonotypes that expanded in the thyroid above 0.001 also showed up in blood. Stable hyperthyroidism was separated from ophthalmopathy by a model based on 13 V-J features.

With 8 bases clipped from V and 7 bases from J, the junction kept 15 bases outside the gene matches. This CDR3 is built from 17 residues. Germline CDR1 KGHDR, CDR2 SFDVKD. V gene TRBV24-1 combines with J gene TRBJ2-2; 10 nucleotides match TRBD2. The sequenced material came from blood. The sequence was collected from a woman under 30 with Graves' ophthalmopathy. CDR3 nucleotides: TGTGCCACCACCCGAGGTTCTAGCGGGAGCGTACACGGGGAGCTGTTTTTT. Residues: CATTRGSSGSVHGELFF.